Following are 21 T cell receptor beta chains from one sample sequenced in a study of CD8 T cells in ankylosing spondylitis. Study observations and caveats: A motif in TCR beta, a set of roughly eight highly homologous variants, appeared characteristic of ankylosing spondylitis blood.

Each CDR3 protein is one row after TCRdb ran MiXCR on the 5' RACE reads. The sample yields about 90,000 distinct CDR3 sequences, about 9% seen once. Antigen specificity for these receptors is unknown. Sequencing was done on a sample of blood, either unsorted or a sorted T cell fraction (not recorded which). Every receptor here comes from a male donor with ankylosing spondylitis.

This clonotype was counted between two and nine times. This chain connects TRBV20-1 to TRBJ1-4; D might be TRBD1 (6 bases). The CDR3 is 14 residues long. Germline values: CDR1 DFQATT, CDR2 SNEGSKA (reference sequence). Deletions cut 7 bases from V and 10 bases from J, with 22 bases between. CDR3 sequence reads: CSVLGGSEGGKLFF. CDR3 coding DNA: TGCAGTGTTCTAGGGGGATCGGAGGGAGGAAAACTGTTTTTT.

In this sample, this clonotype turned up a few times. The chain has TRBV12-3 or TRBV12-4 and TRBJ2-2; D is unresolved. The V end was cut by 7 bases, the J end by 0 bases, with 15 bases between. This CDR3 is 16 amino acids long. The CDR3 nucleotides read TGTGCCAGCAAAACCCTTGCACAGCCGAACACCGGGGAGCTGTTTTTT. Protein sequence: CASKTLAQPNTGELFF.

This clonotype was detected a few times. CDR3 sequence: CASSFRGGDTQYF. CDR3 nucleotide sequence: TGTGCCAGCAGCTTCAGAGGGGGCGATACGCAGTATTTT. The chain carries TRBV13 and TRBJ2-3; TRBD1 aligns across 7 bases. This CDR3 comprises 13 residues. Germline loops: CDR1 PRHDT, CDR2 FYEKMQ (reference sequence). The trim removed 3 bases at V and 6 bases at J, leaving 3 bases unmatched.

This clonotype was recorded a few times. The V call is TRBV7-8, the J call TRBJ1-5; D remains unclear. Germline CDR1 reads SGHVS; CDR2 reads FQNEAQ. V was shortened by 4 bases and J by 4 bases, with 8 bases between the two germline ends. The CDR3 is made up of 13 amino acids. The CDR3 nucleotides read TGTGCCAGCAGCTCGACGGCAAATCAGCCCCAGCATTTT. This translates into CASSSTANQPQHF.

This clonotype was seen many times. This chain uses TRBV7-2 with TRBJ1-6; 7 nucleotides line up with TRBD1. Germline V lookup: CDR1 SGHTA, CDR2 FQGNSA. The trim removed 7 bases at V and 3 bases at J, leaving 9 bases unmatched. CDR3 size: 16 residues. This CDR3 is CASTKTGTDYNSPLHF. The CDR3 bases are TGTGCCAGCACCAAGACCGGGACAGACTATAATTCACCCCTCCACTTT.

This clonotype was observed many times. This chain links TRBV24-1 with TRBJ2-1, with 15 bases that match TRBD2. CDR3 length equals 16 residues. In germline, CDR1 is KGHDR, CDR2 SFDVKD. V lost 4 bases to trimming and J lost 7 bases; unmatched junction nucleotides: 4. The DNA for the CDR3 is TGTGCCACCAGTGACGCGGGACTAGCGGGAGGAAATGAGCAGTTCTTC. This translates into CATSDAGLAGGNEQFF.

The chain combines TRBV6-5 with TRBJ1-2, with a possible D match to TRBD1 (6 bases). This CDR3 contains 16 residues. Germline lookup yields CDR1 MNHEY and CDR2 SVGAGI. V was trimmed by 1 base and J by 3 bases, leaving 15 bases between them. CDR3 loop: CASSYFSIGQHYGYTF. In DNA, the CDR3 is TGTGCCAGCAGTTACTTTTCGATCGGACAGCACTATGGCTACACCTTC.

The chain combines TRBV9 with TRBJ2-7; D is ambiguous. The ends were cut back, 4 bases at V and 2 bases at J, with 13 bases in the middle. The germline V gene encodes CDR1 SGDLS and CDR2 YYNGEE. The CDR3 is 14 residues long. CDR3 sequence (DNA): TGTGCCAGCAGCCCTCGGCAGGCCCCCTACGAGCAGTACTTC. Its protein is CASSPRQAPYEQYF.

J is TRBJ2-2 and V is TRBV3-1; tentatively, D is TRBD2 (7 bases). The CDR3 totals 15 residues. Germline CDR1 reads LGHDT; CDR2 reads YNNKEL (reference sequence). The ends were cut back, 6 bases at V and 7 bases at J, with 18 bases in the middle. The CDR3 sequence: CASRPAGAGNGELFF. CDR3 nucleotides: TGTGCCAGCAGGCCCGCGGGGGCTGGTAACGGGGAGCTGTTTTTT.

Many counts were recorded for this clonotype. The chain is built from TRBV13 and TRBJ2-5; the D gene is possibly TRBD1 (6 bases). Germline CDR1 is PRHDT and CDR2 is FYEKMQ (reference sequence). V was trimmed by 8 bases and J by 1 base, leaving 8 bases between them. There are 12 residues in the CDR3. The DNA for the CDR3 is TGTGCCAGCGGGACAAGCCAAGAGACCCAGTACTTC. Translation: CASGTSQETQYF. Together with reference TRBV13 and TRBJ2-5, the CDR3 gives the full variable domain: AAGVIQSPRHLIKEKRETATLKCYPIPRHDTVYWYQQGPGQDPQFLISFYEKMQSDKGSIPDRFSAQQFSDYHSELNMSSLELGDSALYFCASGTSQETQYFGPGTRLLVL.

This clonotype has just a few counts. CDR3 DNA sequence: TGTGCCAGCAGCTTTCTCGCGGGGGAGCAGTTCTTC. This encodes CASSFLAGEQFF. The gene calls are TRBV7-9 and TRBJ2-1; TRBD2 might be the D (6 bases). Germline CDR1 SEHNR, CDR2 FQNEAQ (reference sequence). With 3 bases removed from V and 10 bases from J, the gap between germline ends came to 10 bases. The length of the CDR3 is 12 residues.

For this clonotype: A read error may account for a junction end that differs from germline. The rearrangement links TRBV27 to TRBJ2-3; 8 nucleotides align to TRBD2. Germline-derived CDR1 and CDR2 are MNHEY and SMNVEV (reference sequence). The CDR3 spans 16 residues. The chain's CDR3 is CASSRTSGIEWDTPYF. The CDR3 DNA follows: TGTGCCAGCAGTCGAACTAGCGGAATAGAGTGGGATACGCCGTATTTT.

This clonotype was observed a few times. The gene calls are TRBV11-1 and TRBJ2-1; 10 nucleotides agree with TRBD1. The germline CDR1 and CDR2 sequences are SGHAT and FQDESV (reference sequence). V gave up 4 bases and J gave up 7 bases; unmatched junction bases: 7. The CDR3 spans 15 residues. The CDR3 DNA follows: TGTGCCAGCAGCTCCGGGACAGGGGAAGCGAATGAGCAGTTCTTC. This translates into CASSSGTGEANEQFF.

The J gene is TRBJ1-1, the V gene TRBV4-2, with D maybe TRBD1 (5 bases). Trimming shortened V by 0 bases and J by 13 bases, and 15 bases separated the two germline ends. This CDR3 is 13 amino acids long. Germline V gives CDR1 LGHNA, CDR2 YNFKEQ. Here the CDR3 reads CASSQDRGGGSFF. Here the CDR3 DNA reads TGTGCCAGCAGCCAAGATCGGGGGGGGGGTAGTTTCTTT.

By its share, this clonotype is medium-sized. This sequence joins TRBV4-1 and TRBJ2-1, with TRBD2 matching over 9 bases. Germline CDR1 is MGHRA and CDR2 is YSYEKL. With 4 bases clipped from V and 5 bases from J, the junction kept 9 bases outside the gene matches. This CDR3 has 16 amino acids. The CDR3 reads CASSLGASGVDNEQFF. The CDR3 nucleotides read TGCGCCAGCAGCCTAGGCGCTAGCGGGGTCGACAATGAGCAGTTCTTC.

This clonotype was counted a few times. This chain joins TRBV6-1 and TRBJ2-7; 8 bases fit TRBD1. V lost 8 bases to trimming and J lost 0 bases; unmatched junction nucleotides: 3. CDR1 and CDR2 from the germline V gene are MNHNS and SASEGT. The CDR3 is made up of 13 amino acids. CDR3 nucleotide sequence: TGTGCCAGCGGACAGGGCCTCTCCTACGAGCAGTACGTC. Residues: CASGQGLSYEQYV.

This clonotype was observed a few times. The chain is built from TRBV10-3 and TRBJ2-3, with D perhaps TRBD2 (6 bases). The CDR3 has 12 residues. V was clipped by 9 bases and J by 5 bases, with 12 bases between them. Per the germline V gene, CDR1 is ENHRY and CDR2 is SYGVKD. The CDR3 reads CAISWEVDTQYF. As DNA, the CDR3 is TGTGCCATAAGTTGGGAGGTAGATACGCAGTATTTT.

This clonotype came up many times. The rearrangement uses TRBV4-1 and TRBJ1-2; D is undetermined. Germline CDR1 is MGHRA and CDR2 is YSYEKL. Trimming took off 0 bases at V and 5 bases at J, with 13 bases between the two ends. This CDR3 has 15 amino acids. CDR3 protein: CASSQDRKTPYGYTF. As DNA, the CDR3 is TGCGCCAGCAGCCAAGATCGTAAGACGCCGTATGGCTACACCTTC.

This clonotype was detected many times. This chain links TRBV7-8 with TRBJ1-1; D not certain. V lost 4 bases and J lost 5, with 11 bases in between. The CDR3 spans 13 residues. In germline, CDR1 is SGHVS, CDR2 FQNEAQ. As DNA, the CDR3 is TGTGCCAGCAGCTACCCAGAGGCTACTGAAGCTTTCTTT. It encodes CASSYPEATEAFF.

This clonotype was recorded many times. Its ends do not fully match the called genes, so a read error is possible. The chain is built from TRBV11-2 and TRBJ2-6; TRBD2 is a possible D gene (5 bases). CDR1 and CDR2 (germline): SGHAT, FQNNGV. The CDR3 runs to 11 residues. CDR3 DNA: TGTGCCAGCAGCTTAGGGGCGGGCCGGGCTTTC. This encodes CASSLGAGRAF.

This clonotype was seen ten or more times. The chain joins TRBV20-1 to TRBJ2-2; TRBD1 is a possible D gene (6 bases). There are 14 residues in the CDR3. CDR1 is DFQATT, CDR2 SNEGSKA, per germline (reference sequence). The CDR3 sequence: CSEGELENTGELFF. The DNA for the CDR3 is TGCAGCGAGGGGGAATTGGAGAACACCGGGGAGCTGTTTTTT.